One sample yielded the 2 T cell receptor beta chains listed below, sequenced in a study of cytomegalovirus exposure and HLA in healthy donors. This PCR relied on a set of 60 Vbeta primers and 13 Jbeta primers. Generated by immunoSEQ multiplex PCR, the TCRdb table keeps only in-frame clones and is missing some. The table records tens of thousands of clones, more than 60% of them present only once. What was sequenced was PBMCs. The receptors were gathered from a man in his forties or fifties in good health and CMV-seronegative.

This clone has a handful of counts. The J gene is TRBJ1-1, the V gene TRBV4-1; D is unresolved. Trimming stripped 0 bases from V and 0 bases from J, with 5 bases between. Germline V gene sequence: CDR1 MGHRA, CDR2 YSYEKL. The CDR3 runs to 14 residues. CDR3 sequence: CASSQDLMNTEAFF. CDR3 nucleotide sequence: TGCGCCAGCAGCCAAGATCTTATGAACACTGAAGCTTTCTTT.

The chain has TRBV6-5 and TRBJ2-5, with 8 bases that match TRBD2. Unmatched junction bases numbered 11, after V lost 3 bases and J lost 5 bases. Germline V CDR1 and CDR2: MNHEY, SVGAGI. The CDR3 length is 16 residues. The CDR3 loop is CASSYIVGGAGETQYF. In nucleotides, the CDR3 is TGTGCCAGCAGTTATATCGTCGGGGGGGCCGGTGAGACCCAGTACTTC.